The present entry profiles one T cell receptor (beta chain) with its context. The germline V gene has CDR1 SGHDN and CDR2 FVKESK. V shed 6 bases and J 4 bases; nucleotides not matched to a gene: 9. The CDR3 totals 14 residues. This sample was included in a study of blood T cell repertoires in COVID-19. Turning to the study itself: COVID-19 samples collected from the United States, Italy and Spain covered acute and convalescent phases. The cDNA or gDNA used as material had been derived from T cells, B-cell-depleted T cells, or PBMCs.

In the study's own analysis: Cell counts per sample came from amplifying reference gene primers. Libraries were prepared by immunoSEQ multiplex PCR; TCRdb keeps only in-frame clonotypes and omits some of them. That table gives V, J and clone size, and the DNA gave D and trimming. Of some 290,000 clones in the sample, 86% were seen once. The sample comprised peripheral blood. The sequence was collected from a man aged 18 to 30 with active or convalescent COVID-19. The chain couples TRBV14 to TRBJ2-7; 7 bases line up with TRBD1. CDR3 in DNA: TGTGCCAGCAGTCGAGCAGGGGGTAGGTACGAGCAGTACTTC. Encoded protein: CASSRAGGRYEQYF.